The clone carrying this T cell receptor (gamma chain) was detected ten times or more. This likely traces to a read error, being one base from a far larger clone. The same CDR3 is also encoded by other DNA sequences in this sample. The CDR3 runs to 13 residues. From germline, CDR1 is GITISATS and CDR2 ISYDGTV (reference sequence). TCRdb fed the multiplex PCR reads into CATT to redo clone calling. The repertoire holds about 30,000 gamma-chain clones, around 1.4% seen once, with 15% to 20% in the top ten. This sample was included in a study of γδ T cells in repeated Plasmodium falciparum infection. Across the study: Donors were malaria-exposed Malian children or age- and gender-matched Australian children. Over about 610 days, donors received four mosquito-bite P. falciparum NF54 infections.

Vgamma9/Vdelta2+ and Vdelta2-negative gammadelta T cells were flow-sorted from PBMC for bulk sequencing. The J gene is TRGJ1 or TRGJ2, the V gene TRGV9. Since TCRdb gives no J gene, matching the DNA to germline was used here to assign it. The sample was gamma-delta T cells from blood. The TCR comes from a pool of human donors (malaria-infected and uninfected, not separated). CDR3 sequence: CALWEVQGRKKLF. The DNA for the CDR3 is TGCGCCTTGTGGGAGGTGCAAGGGCGAAAGAAACTCTTT.